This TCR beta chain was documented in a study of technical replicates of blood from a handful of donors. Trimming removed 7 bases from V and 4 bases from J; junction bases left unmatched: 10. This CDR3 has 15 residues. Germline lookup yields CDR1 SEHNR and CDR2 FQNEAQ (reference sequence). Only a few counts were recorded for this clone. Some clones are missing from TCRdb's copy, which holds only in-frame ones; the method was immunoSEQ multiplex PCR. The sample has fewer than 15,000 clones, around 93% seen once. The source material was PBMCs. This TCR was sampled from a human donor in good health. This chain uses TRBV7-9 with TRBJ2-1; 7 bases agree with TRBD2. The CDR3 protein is CASTESGRGYNEQFF. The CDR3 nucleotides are TGTGCCAGCACCGAGAGTGGGCGGGGGTACAATGAGCAGTTCTTC.